This entry lists 19 T cell receptor beta chains sequenced from one sample in a study of graft-versus-host responses after intestinal transplantation. Assay used: immunoSEQ multiplex PCR; TCRdb lists only in-frame clones, some missing. Here the sample spans tens of thousands of clones, approximately 92% being singletons. This material consisted of PBMCs, taken approximately 740 days after a first intestinal transplant, on the day of a second. These receptors came from a human patient who received an intestinal transplant, so some T cells may come from the graft donor.

This sequence joins TRBV4-1 and TRBJ2-1; a possible D gene is TRBD2 (6 bases). Germline assignment: CDR1 MGHRA and CDR2 YSYEKL. Trimming removed 1 base from V and 0 bases from J, with 19 bases in between. The CDR3 has 19 residues. CDR3: CASSQGVGNSGSSYNEQFF. DNA for the CDR3: TGCGCCAGCAGCCAAGGGGTAGGAAATAGCGGCAGCTCCTACAATGAGCAGTTCTTC.

The V and J genes are TRBV5-1 and TRBJ2-3; D remains unclear. This CDR3 spans 13 amino acids. Trimming left V 5 bases short and J 1 base short, with 8 bases between. CDR1 SGHRS and CDR2 YFSETQ come from the germline V gene. Written as DNA, the CDR3 is TGCGCCAGCAGTGGTGTGGGCACAGATACGCAGTATTTT. This encodes CASSGVGTDTQYF.

The chain recombines TRBV12-2 with TRBJ1-1. TRBV12-2 is described as a pseudogene. The CDR3 runs 12 residues. The CDR3 is CASREGKKAAFF. CDR3 in DNA: TGTGCAAGTCGCGAAGGAAAAAAGGCAGCTTTCTTT.

V usage is TRBV6-5 and J usage is TRBJ1-5, with D tentatively TRBD1 (5 bases). Trimming cost V 2 bases and J 0 bases, with 8 bases left between them. The CDR3 has 15 residues. From germline, CDR1 is MNHEY and CDR2 SVGAGI. CDR3 amino acids: CASSYGTDSNQPQHF. Written as DNA, the CDR3 is TGTGCCAGCAGTTACGGGACGGATAGCAATCAGCCCCAGCATTTT.

V and J are TRBV19 and TRBJ1-1; D is undetermined. Germline CDR1 reads LNHDA; CDR2 reads SQIVND (reference sequence). V shed 2 bases and J shed 6 bases, with 7 bases lying between them. There are 12 residues in the CDR3. Here the CDR3 DNA reads TGTGCCAGTAGTATAAGGAGGGCTGAAGCTTTCTTT. It translates to CASSIRRAEAFF. Combining the CDR3 with reference TRBV19 and TRBJ1-1 gives the whole variable domain DGGITQSPKYLFRKEGQNVTLSCEQNLNHDAMYWYRQDPGQGLRLIYYSQIVNDFQKGDIAEGYSVSREKKESFPLTVTSAQKNPTAFYLCASSIRRAEAFFGQGTRLTVV.

The V call is TRBV5-1, the J call TRBJ2-1; TRBD1 matches 9 bases. In germline, CDR1 is SGHRS, CDR2 YFSETQ. The CDR3 loop spans 14 amino acids. The V and J ends lost 2 bases and 4 bases, in that order; junction bases with no gene match: 1. CDR3 residues: CASSFGTGYNEQFF. The CDR3 nucleotides are TGCGCCAGCAGCTTTGGGACAGGGTACAATGAGCAGTTCTTC.

This chain connects TRBV13 to TRBJ2-7; TRBD1 aligns across 9 bases. Germline V lookup: CDR1 PRHDT, CDR2 FYEKMQ (reference sequence). J gave up 6 bases and V 9 bases, and 15 bases lay outside the gene matches. The CDR3 contains 15 residues. The DNA for the CDR3 is TGTGCCAGTCGGACAGGGGCCTTCAGGGAAAGCGAGCAGTACTTC. Encoded protein: CASRTGAFRESEQYF.

The CDR3 DNA sequence: TGTGCCACCAGCGGGGGTGGCTCCTACAATGAGCAGTTCTTC. It codes for CATSGGGSYNEQFF. The V call is TRBV15, the J call TRBJ2-1, with D perhaps TRBD1 or TRBD2 (5 bases each). Looked up from germline, CDR1 is LNHNV and CDR2 is YYDKDF (reference sequence). V lost 5 bases and J 0 bases, leaving 8 bases between the germline ends. This CDR3 comprises 14 residues.

The gene calls are TRBV6-4 and TRBJ1-2; D not resolved. From germline, CDR1 is MRHNA and CDR2 SNTAGT. The CDR3 sequence is 16 residues long. V shed 8 bases and J shed 0 bases, with 19 bases lying between them. CDR3 protein: CASGLFLSGANYGYTF. DNA of the CDR3: TGTGCCAGCGGACTATTCTTGAGTGGCGCTAACTATGGCTACACCTTC.

The rearrangement links TRBV5-1 to TRBJ2-7; 11 bases are a match to TRBD2. The length of the CDR3 is 14 residues. J gave up 2 bases and V 5 bases, and 3 bases lay outside the gene matches. Germline V gene sequence: CDR1 SGHRS, CDR2 YFSETQ. The CDR3 region is CASSTSGRTYEQYF. CDR3 in DNA: TGCGCCAGCAGTACTAGCGGGAGAACCTACGAGCAGTACTTC.

In nucleotides, the CDR3 is TGTGCCAGCAGTTACTCCGAGTCTAGCGGTGGCTACACCTTC. Protein product: CASSYSESSGGYTF. The chain combines TRBV6-9 with TRBJ1-2; no clear D gene. This CDR3 has 14 residues. The V end lost 3 bases, the J end lost 7 bases, and 15 bases lay between the germline ends. Germline assignment: CDR1 MNHGY and CDR2 SVAAGI.

This rearrangement joins TRBV27 to TRBJ2-7; 10 bases match TRBD2. The junction had 8 bases not matched to a gene; V was cut back by 8 bases and J by 1 base. CDR1 and CDR2 (germline): MNHEY, SMNVEV (reference sequence). The CDR3 length is 15 residues. The CDR3 reads CASSFTSGISYEQYF. In DNA, the CDR3 is TGTGCCAGCTCCTTTACTAGCGGGATTTCCTACGAGCAGTACTTC.

This chain joins TRBV28 and TRBJ2-7; 8 bases are a match to TRBD1. Germline CDR1 MDHEN, CDR2 SYDVKM. Trimming took 7 bases from V and 6 from J; bases not matched to a gene: 14. The CDR3 consists of 15 residues. CDR3 nucleotide sequence: TGTGCCAGCAACCGACCCCGGACAGGGCCGAGCGAGCAGTACTTC. Its protein is CASNRPRTGPSEQYF.

This rearrangement joins TRBV9 to TRBJ2-1; D unclear. The CDR3 is 15 amino acids. V was pared by 0 bases and J by 0 bases, with 7 bases between. Per the germline V gene, CDR1 is SGDLS and CDR2 is YYNGEE. Here the CDR3 reads CASSVALGSYNEQFF. For the CDR3, the DNA is TGTGCCAGCAGCGTAGCCCTTGGCTCCTACAATGAGCAGTTCTTC.

This clone was counted between two and nine times. This chain uses TRBV4-2 with TRBJ2-2, with D unresolved. CDR3 length: 14 residues. V lost 1 base, J lost 3 bases, and 6 bases lay in between. Germline-derived CDR1 and CDR2 are LGHNA and YNFKEQ. This CDR3 reads CASSQGLDTGELFF. In DNA, the CDR3 is TGTGCCAGCAGCCAAGGACTTGACACCGGGGAGCTGTTTTTT.

The chain couples TRBV30 to TRBJ2-2; a weak D match, TRBD2 (7 bases). Between the trimmed V and J ends, which lost 3 bases and 6 bases, there was a span of 8 bases. The CDR3 sequence is 12 residues long. In germline, CDR1 is GTSNPN, CDR2 SVGIG (reference sequence). CDR3 bases: TGTGCCTGGAGAGGGGGGGCCGGGGAGCTGTTTTTT. The encoded protein is CAWRGGAGELFF.

This chain connects TRBV7-9 to TRBJ2-5; TRBD2 aligns across 8 bases. The end of the DNA is better explained by TRBJ2-7, so the J call may be wrong. CDR1 SEHNR and CDR2 FQNEAQ come from the germline V gene (reference sequence). This CDR3 region has 15 residues. The chain's CDR3 is CASSSQGLGTYEQYF. CDR3 DNA sequence: TGTGCCAGCAGCTCCCAGGGACTAGGAACCTACGAGCAGTACTTC.

The chain employs TRBV30 and TRBJ2-5; 7 nucleotides agree with TRBD1. J was trimmed by 0 bases and V by 3 bases; bases with no gene match: 1. The germline V gene has CDR1 GTSNPN and CDR2 SVGIG (reference sequence). The CDR3 contains 13 residues. CDR3 residues: CAWRGTDQETQYF. In DNA form, the CDR3 reads TGTGCCTGGAGAGGGACAGACCAAGAGACCCAGTACTTC.

The gene calls are TRBV6-8 and TRBJ1-5; D call uncertain. Trimming left V 0 bases short and J 3 bases short, with 3 bases between. CDR3 size: 13 residues. Germline loops: CDR1 MNHGY, CDR2 SAAAGT. The CDR3: CASSYSDNQPQHF. CDR3 sequence (DNA): TGTGCCAGCAGTTACTCGGACAATCAGCCCCAGCATTTT.